The clone carrying this TCR beta chain was recorded at least ten times. The sample originates from a study of T-cell reconstitution after alpha-beta-depleted transplantation in children. The CDR3 runs to 15 residues. CDR1 is SQVTM, CDR2 ANQGSEA, per germline. The J segment lost 2 bases and the V segment lost 8 bases, leaving 11 bases of the junction unmatched. Unique molecular identifiers tagged the TCRbeta library. TCRdb processed the PCR reads anew with MiXCR; each CDR3 protein has one entry. The data show approximately 500,000 distinct CDR3 sequences, 8% to 11% seen once. The sample was PBMCs, taken before TCRalphabeta/CD19-depleted stem cell transplant. The chain is built from TRBV29-1 and TRBJ2-3; TRBD2 matches 9 bases. The source is a child aged 2 to 15 with inherited bone marrow failure, due to receive a stem cell transplant. CDR3 amino acids: CSLRRPSGNTDTQYF. The CDR3 nucleotides read TGCAGCCTCCGCCGCCCTAGCGGGAACACAGATACGCAGTATTTT.